One and the same sample provided the 24 T cell receptor beta chains below, sequenced in a study of shared clonotypes between healthy human individuals. Sequenced by immunoSEQ multiplex PCR; TCRdb stores in-frame clones only, minus some. The sample comprises 2 million to 2.5 million clones, 85% to 95% of which are singletons, and approximately 0.39% rests with the top ten. The sample comprised naive CD4+ T cells from PBMCs. Subset denoted: CD45RA+ positively selected. These receptors were collected from a man between 18 and 29 years old in good health. Some clones in this sample may be carry-over from other donors' samples.

The CDR3 is CASSDTWTAYSNQPQHF. The CDR3 DNA reads TGTGCCAGCAGTGATACGTGGACAGCTTATAGCAATCAGCCCCAGCATTTT. The V call is TRBV6-1, the J call TRBJ1-5; TRBD1 is a possible D gene (6 bases). From germline, CDR1 is MNHNS and CDR2 SASEGT. V shed 3 bases and J shed 0 bases, with 15 bases lying between them. The CDR3 has 17 residues.

This clone has a single count. The chain joins TRBV5-4 to TRBJ2-7; possible D gene TRBD2, 7 bases. V shed 0 bases and J shed 3 bases, with 16 bases lying between them. This CDR3 is built from 16 residues. The V gene's germline CDR1 is SGHNT and CDR2 YYREEE (reference sequence). The CDR3 DNA is TGTGCCAGCAGCTTGGCGGGGGCGGGAGCCCTCTACGAGCAGTACTTC. Its translation: CASSLAGAGALYEQYF.

The sample holds many counts of this clone. The J gene is TRBJ1-1, the V gene TRBV2, with D tentatively TRBD1 (6 bases). Between the trimmed V and J ends, which lost 10 bases and 4 bases, there was a span of 19 bases. Germline V CDR1 and CDR2: SNHLY, FYNNEI. CDR3 length: 14 amino acids. This CDR3 reads CATRQEGGSTEAFF. CDR3 nucleotides: TGTGCCACCCGCCAGGAGGGGGGGAGCACTGAAGCTTTCTTT. The full variable domain, its missing parts supplied by reference TRBV2 and TRBJ1-1, is EPEVTQTPSHQVTQMGQEVILRCVPISNHLYFYWYRQILGQKVEFLVSFYNNEISEKSEIFDDQFSVERPDGSNFTLKIRSTKLEDSAMYFCATRQEGGSTEAFFGQGTRLTVV.

This clone has a handful of counts. This sample includes further DNA sequences coding for the same CDR3. The genes are TRBV28 and TRBJ1-2, with D possibly being TRBD1 (6 bases). The CDR3 runs 12 residues. Per germline, CDR1 MDHEN and CDR2 SYDVKM. Trimming left V 3 bases short and J 5 bases short, with 7 bases between. The CDR3 reads CASSFTGYGYTF. The CDR3 DNA reads as TGTGCCAGCAGTTTCACAGGGTATGGCTACACCTTC.

Turning to this clone: Other DNA sequences within the sample encode an identical CDR3. This chain joins TRBV15 and TRBJ1-4; D is uncertain. The V end lost 1 base, the J end lost 0 bases, and 6 bases lay between the germline ends. Germline loops: CDR1 LNHNV, CDR2 YYDKDF (reference sequence). The CDR3 extends over 15 amino acids. The CDR3 bases are TGTGCCACCAGCAGAGGGAGAGCAACTAATGAAAAACTGTTTTTT. Translation gives CATSRGRATNEKLFF.

About this clone itself: Other DNA sequences from this sample encode an identical CDR3 as well. V and J are TRBV28 and TRBJ1-4; D is unresolved. V lost 7 bases and J 4 bases, leaving 7 bases between the germline ends. CDR1 is MDHEN and CDR2 is SYDVKM in the germline V gene. The CDR3 runs 12 residues. Here the CDR3 reads CASKGGNEKLFF. CDR3 coding DNA: TGTGCCAGCAAAGGTGGTAATGAAAAACTGTTTTTT.

The rearrangement links TRBV6-6 to TRBJ2-7; no firm D call. The germline V and J ends were trimmed by 3 bases and 1 base, with 13 bases remaining between them. The length of the CDR3 is 15 residues. The germline CDR1 and CDR2 sequences are MNHNY and SVGAGI (reference sequence). The CDR3 protein is CASSYTADGSYEQYF. The CDR3 nucleotides read TGTGCCAGCAGTTATACTGCGGACGGTTCCTACGAGCAGTACTTC.

This chain connects TRBV18 to TRBJ2-5; TRBD1 aligns across 10 bases. Per the germline V gene, CDR1 is KGHSH and CDR2 is LQKENI. The junction had 7 bases not matched to a gene; V was cut back by 4 bases and J by 2 bases. CDR3 size: 16 residues. CDR3 sequence reads: CASSRQRTGGQETQYF. The CDR3 DNA is TGTGCCAGCTCACGGCAACGGACAGGGGGACAAGAGACCCAGTACTTC.

The rearrangement uses TRBV7-9 and TRBJ2-3; D remains ambiguous. Trimming shortened V by 2 bases and J by 3 bases, and 9 bases separated the two germline ends. Germline V lookup: CDR1 SEHNR, CDR2 FQNEAQ (reference sequence). This CDR3 comprises 14 residues. The CDR3 is CASSLSSPTDTQYF. DNA for the CDR3: TGTGCCAGCAGCTTATCCTCTCCTACAGATACGCAGTATTTT.

This clone has just one count. This chain connects TRBV2 to TRBJ2-7; D is undetermined. The CDR3 contains 11 residues. V lost 7 bases, J lost 2 bases, and 6 bases lay in between. CDR1 SNHLY and CDR2 FYNNEI come from the germline V gene. The DNA for the CDR3 is TGTGCCAGCATGGGCGCCTACGAGCAGTACTTC. Protein product: CASMGAYEQYF.

The chain carries TRBV14 and TRBJ2-1, with 14 bases fitting TRBD2. Germline-derived CDR1 and CDR2 are SGHDN and FVKESK. This CDR3 has 15 residues. V lost 1 base to trimming and J lost 12 bases; unmatched junction nucleotides: 5. The CDR3 DNA reads as TGTGCCAGCAGCCAAGGACTAGCGGGAGGGCCTGTGCAGTTCTTC. Translated, it gives CASSQGLAGGPVQFF.

This clone came up once. A much larger clone sits a single nucleotide away, making a read error possible. The gene calls are TRBV5-6 and TRBJ2-1; 9 bases line up with TRBD2. The CDR3 length is 15 residues. Germline CDR1 is SGHDT and CDR2 is YYEEEE. Trimming removed 0 bases from V and 3 bases from J; junction bases left unmatched: 1. CDR3 coding DNA: TGTGCCAGCAGCTTGGGACTAGCGGACTACAATGAGCAGTTCTTC. Translating gives CASSLGLADYNEQFF.

As for this clone: The same CDR3 arises from other DNA sequences in this sample as well. The J gene is TRBJ1-4, the V gene TRBV6-5; D is undetermined. Trimming removed 2 bases from V and 5 bases from J, with 6 bases in between. This CDR3 contains 13 residues. CDR1 is MNHEY, CDR2 SVGAGI, per germline. CDR3 loop: CASSYDGNEKLFF. CDR3 sequence (DNA): TGTGCCAGCAGTTACGATGGGAATGAAAAACTGTTTTTT.

This rearrangement joins TRBV6-6 to TRBJ2-7, with D possibly being TRBD1 (6 bases). This CDR3 has 15 amino acids. V lost 2 bases, J lost 2 bases, and 13 bases lay in between. CDR1 MNHNY and CDR2 SVGAGI come from the germline V gene (reference sequence). Here the CDR3 DNA reads TGTGCCAGCAGTTACCCCTCAGGGGCAACCTACGAGCAGTACTTC. Amino acid sequence: CASSYPSGATYEQYF.

The chain is built from TRBV27 and TRBJ1-1; D is unclear. The CDR3 covers 14 residues. V was clipped by 4 bases and J by 1 base, with 10 bases between them. Germline CDR1 MNHEY, CDR2 SMNVEV (reference sequence). The CDR3 nucleotides read TGTGCCAGCAGTTGGAACATCCCGAACACTGAAGCTTTCTTT. The encoded protein is CASSWNIPNTEAFF.

This rearrangement joins TRBV5-1 to TRBJ2-1; perhaps TRBD2 as D (5 bases). Germline assignment: CDR1 SGHRS and CDR2 YFSETQ. V shed 0 bases and J shed 9 bases, with 16 bases lying between them. This CDR3 contains 15 residues. The CDR3 here is CASSLVYRTRGEQFF. The CDR3 DNA sequence: TGCGCCAGCAGCTTGGTTTACAGAACCCGGGGTGAGCAGTTCTTC.

The chain's CDR3 is CASSIRRAGYTF. The CDR3 DNA reads as TGTGCCAGTAGTATTCGCAGGGCTGGCTACACCTTC. V and J are TRBV19 and TRBJ1-2, with a possible D match to TRBD1 (5 bases). Trimming removed 3 bases at V and 7 bases at J, with 9 bases between. Germline V lookup: CDR1 LNHDA, CDR2 SQIVND (reference sequence). The CDR3 is 12 residues long.

As concerns this clone: The identical CDR3 is also encoded by other nucleotide sequences in the sample. The rearrangement joins TRBV4-1 to TRBJ2-7; 10 bases align to TRBD1. The length of the CDR3 is 14 residues. The germline V gene has CDR1 MGHRA and CDR2 YSYEKL. The ends lost 4 bases at V and 4 bases at J; junction bases unmatched: 4. CDR3 coding DNA: TGCGCCAGCAGCCGGGGACAGGGGACTTACGAGCAGTACTTC. Amino acid sequence: CASSRGQGTYEQYF.

The genes are TRBV28 and TRBJ1-1; the D is unclear. Trimming cost V 2 bases and J 6 bases, with 10 bases left between them. Per germline, CDR1 MDHEN and CDR2 SYDVKM. This CDR3 region has 13 residues. The chain's CDR3 is CASSLRAPPEAFF. The CDR3 nucleotides are TGTGCCAGCAGTTTACGGGCACCCCCTGAAGCTTTCTTT.

This rearrangement joins TRBV18 to TRBJ2-5; perhaps TRBD1 as D (5 bases). The V end was cut by 1 base, the J end by 1 base, with 13 bases between. The CDR3 is 16 amino acids. Germline V gene data show CDR1 as KGHSH and CDR2 as LQKENI. The CDR3 bases are TGTGCCAGCTCACCACGTCAGCAGGGCTTCCAAGAGACCCAGTACTTC. Translated, it gives CASSPRQQGFQETQYF. Supplemented by reference TRBV18 and TRBJ2-5, the full variable domain reads NAGVMQNPRHLVRRRGQEARLRCSPMKGHSHVYWYRQLPEEGLKFMVYLQKENIIDESGMPKERFSAEFPKEGPSILRIQQVVRGDSAAYFCASSPRQQGFQETQYFGPGTRLLVL.

With respect to this clone: Because the CDR3's place on the DNA is in doubt, the DNA is left out and the CDR3 is given as listed by TCRdb. The V and J genes are TRBV21-1 and TRBJ2-1; no DNA check was done on the table's D call, TRBD2. TRBV21-1 counts as a pseudogene. The CDR3 is 15 residues long, counting both termini. The CDR3 loop is CASSWAGGSYNEQFF.

This chain joins TRBV2 and TRBJ2-7, with 8 bases fitting TRBD2. The CDR3 loop spans 15 amino acids. Germline lookup yields CDR1 SNHLY and CDR2 FYNNEI. V was clipped by 6 bases and J by 0 bases; unmatched bases: 7. CDR3 nucleotide sequence: TGTGCCAGCAGGACTCCTGGGACTAGCTCCTACGAGCAGTACTTC. This translates into CASRTPGTSSYEQYF. The full variable domain, in which reference TRBV2 and TRBJ2-7 provide the parts outside the CDR3, is EPEVTQTPSHQVTQMGQEVILRCVPISNHLYFYWYRQILGQKVEFLVSFYNNEISEKSEIFDDQFSVERPDGSNFTLKIRSTKLEDSAMYFCASRTPGTSSYEQYFGPGTRLTVT.

The chain uses TRBV7-2 and TRBJ2-5; 7 bases line up with TRBD1. The length of the CDR3 is 15 residues. Trimming took 6 bases from V and 0 from J; bases not matched to a gene: 7. Germline assignment: CDR1 SGHTA and CDR2 FQGNSA. CDR3 nucleotides: TGTGCCAGCAGACCTTACAGGGGAAACCAAGAGACCCAGTACTTC. Its translation: CASRPYRGNQETQYF.

This CDR3 reads CASSSSGTPYNEQFF. For the CDR3, the DNA is TGTGCCAGCAGCTCGTCCGGGACGCCTTACAATGAGCAGTTCTTC. The genes are TRBV5-4 and TRBJ2-1; D may match TRBD1 or TRBD2 (5 bases each). CDR1 is SGHNT and CDR2 is YYREEE in the germline V gene (reference sequence). The CDR3 covers 15 residues. V was trimmed by 3 bases and J by 4 bases, leaving 14 bases between them.